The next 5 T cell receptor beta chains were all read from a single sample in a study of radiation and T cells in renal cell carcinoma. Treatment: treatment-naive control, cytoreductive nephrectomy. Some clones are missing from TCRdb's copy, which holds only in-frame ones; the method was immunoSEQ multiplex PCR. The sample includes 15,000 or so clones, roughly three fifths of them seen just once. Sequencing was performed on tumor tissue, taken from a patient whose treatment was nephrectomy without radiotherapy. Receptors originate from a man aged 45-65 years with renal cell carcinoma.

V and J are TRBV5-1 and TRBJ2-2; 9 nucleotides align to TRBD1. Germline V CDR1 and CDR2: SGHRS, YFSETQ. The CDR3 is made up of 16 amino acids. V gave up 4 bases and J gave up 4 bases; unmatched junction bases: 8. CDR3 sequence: CASSATPGQGTGELFF. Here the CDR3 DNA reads TGCGCCAGCAGCGCGACTCCGGGACAGGGCACCGGGGAGCTGTTTTTT.

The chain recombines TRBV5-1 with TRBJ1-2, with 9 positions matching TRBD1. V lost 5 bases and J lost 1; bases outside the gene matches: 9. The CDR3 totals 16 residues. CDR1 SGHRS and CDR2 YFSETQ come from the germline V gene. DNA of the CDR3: TGCGCCAGCAGAATTTCGGGACAGGGATATAACTATGGCTACACCTTC. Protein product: CASRISGQGYNYGYTF.

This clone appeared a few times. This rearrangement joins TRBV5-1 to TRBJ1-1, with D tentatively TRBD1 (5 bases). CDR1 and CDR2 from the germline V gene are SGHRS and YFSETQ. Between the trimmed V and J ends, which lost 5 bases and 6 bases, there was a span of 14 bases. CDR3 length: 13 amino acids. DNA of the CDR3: TGCGCCAGCAGTGTCAGGGAGGGAGCTGAAGCTTTCTTT. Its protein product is CASSVREGAEAFF.

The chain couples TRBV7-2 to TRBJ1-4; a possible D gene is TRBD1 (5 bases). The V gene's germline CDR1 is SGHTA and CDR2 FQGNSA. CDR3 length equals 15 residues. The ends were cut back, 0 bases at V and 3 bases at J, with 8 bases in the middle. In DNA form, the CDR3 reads TGTGCCAGCAGCTTAGCCAGGGCCTCTAATGAAAAACTGTTTTTT. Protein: CASSLARASNEKLFF.

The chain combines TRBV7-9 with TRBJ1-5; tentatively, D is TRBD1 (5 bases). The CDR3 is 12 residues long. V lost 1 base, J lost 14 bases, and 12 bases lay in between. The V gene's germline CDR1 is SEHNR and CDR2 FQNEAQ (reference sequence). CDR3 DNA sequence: TGTGCCAGCAGCTTAGGCCAGGGAAAGGAGCATTTT. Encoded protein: CASSLGQGKEHF.